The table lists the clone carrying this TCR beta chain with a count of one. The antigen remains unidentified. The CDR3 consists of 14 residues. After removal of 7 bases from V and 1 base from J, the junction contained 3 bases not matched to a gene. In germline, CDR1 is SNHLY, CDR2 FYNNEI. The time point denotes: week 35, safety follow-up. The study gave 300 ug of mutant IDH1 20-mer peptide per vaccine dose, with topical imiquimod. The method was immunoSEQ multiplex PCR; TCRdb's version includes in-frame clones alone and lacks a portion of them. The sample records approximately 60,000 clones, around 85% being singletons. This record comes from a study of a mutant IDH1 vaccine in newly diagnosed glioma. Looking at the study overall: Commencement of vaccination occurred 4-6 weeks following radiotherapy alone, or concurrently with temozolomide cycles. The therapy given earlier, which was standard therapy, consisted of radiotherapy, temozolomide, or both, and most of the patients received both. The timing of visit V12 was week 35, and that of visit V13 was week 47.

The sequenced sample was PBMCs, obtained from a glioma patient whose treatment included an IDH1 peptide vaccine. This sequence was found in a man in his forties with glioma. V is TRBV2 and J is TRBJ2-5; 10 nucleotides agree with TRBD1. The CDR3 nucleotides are TGTGCCAGCAACCGGGACAGGGGCCAAGAGACCCAGTACTTC. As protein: CASNRDRGQETQYF.